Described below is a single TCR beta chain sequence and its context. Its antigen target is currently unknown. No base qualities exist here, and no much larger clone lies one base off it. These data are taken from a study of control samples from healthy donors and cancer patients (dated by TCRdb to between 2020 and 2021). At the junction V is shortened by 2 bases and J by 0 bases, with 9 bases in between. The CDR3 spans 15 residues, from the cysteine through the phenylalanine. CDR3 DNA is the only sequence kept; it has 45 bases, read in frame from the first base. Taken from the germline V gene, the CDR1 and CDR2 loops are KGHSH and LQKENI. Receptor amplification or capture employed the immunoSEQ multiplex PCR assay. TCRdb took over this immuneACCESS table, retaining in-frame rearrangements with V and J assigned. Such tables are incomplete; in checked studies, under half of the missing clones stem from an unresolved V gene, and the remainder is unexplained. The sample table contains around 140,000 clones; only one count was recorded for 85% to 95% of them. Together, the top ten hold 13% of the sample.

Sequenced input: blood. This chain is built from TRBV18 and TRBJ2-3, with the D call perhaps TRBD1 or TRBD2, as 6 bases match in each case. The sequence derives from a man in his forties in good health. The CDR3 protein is CASSPGGGSTDTQYF. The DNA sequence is TGTGCCAGCTCACCAGGAGGGGGTAGCACAGATACGCAGTATTTT.